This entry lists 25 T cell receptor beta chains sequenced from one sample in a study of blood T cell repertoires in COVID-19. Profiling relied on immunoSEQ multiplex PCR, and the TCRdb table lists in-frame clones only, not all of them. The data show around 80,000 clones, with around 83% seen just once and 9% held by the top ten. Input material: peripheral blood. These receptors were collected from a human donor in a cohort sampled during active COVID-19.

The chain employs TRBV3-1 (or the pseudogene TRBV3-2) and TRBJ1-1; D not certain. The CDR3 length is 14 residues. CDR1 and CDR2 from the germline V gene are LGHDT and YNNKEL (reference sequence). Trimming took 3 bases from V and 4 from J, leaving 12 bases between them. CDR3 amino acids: CASSQGRDSTEAFF. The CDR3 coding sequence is TGTGCCAGCAGCCAGGGGAGGGATAGCACTGAAGCTTTCTTT.

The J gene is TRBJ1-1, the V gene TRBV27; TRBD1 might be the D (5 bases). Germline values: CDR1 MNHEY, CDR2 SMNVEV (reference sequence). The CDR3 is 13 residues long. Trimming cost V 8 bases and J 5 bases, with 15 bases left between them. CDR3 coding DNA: TGTGCCAGCTCGACCCTCGGGGGGACTGAAGCTTTCTTT. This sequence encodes CASSTLGGTEAFF.

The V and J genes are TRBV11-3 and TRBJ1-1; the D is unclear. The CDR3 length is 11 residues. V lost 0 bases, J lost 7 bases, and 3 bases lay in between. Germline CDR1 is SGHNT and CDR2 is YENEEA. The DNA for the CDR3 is TGTGCCAGCAGCTTAGACATTGAAGCTTTCTTT. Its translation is CASSLDIEAFF.

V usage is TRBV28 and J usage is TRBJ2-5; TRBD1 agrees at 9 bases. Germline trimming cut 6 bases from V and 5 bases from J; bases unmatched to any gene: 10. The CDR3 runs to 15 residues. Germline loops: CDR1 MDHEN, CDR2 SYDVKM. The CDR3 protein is CASRQNRGLGETQYF. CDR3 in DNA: TGTGCCAGCAGGCAGAACAGGGGGCTGGGGGAGACCCAGTACTTC.

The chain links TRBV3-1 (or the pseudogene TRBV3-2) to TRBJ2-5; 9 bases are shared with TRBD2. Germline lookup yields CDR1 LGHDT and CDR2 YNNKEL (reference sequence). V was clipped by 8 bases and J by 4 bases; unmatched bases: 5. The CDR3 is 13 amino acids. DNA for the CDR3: TGTGCCAGCTGTAGCGGGAGTGGAGAGACCCAGTACTTC. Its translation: CASCSGSGETQYF.

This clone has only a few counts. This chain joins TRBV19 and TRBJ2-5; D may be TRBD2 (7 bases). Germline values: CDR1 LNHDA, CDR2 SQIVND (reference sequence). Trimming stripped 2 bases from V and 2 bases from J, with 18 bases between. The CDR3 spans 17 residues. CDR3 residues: CASSIRGEGRGQETQYF. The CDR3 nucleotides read TGTGCCAGTAGTATAAGGGGGGAGGGCCGGGGTCAAGAGACCCAGTACTTC.

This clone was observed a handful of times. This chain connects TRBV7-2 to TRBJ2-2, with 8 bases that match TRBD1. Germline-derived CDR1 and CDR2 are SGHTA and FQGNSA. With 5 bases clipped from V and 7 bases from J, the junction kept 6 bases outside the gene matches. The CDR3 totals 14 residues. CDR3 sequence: CASSPQGADGELFF. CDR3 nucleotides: TGTGCCAGCAGCCCGCAGGGGGCGGACGGGGAGCTGTTTTTT.

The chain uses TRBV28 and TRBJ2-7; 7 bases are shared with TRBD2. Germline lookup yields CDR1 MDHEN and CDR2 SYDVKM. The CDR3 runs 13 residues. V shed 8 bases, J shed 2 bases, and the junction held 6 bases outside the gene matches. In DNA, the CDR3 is TGTGCCAGCGGGGGGGTGGGAACCTACGAGCAGTACTTC. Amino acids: CASGGVGTYEQYF. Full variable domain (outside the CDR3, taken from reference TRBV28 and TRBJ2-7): DVKVTQSSRYLVKRTGEKVFLECVQDMDHENMFWYRQDPGLGLRLIYFSYDVKMKEKGDIPEGYSVSREKKERFSLILESASTNQTSMYLCASGGVGTYEQYFGPGTRLTVT.

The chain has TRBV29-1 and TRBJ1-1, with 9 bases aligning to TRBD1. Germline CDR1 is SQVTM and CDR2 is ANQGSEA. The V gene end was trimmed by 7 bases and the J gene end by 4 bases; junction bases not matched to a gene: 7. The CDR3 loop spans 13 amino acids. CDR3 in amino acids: CSAAGTGSTEAFF. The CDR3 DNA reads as TGCAGCGCAGCCGGGACAGGGAGCACTGAAGCTTTCTTT.

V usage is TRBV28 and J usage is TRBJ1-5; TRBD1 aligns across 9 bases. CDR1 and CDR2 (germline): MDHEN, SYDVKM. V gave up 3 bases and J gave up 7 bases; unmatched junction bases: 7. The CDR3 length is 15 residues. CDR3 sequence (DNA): TGTGCCAGCAGTTTGCGGGGACAGGGTGGGCAGCCCCAGCATTTT. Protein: CASSLRGQGGQPQHF.

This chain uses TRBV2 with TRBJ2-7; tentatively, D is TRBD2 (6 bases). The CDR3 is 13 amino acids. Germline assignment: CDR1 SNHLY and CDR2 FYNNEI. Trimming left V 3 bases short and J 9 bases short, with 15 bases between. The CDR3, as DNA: TGTGCCAGCAGTGATACAGGTGCGGGGCGGCAGTACTTC. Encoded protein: CASSDTGAGRQYF.

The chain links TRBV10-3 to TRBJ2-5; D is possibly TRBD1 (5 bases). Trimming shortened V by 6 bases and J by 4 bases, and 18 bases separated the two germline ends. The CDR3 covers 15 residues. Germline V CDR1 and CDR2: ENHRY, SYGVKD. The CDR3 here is CAIREQILQGETQYF. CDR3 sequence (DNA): TGTGCCATCAGGGAACAGATTCTCCAGGGAGAGACCCAGTACTTC.

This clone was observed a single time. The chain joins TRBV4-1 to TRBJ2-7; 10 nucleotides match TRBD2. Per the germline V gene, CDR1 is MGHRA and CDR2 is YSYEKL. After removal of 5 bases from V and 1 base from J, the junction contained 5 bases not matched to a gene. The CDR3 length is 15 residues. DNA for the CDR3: TGCGCCAGCAGCTCCGGACTAGCGGCATCCTACGAGCAGTACTTC. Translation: CASSSGLAASYEQYF.

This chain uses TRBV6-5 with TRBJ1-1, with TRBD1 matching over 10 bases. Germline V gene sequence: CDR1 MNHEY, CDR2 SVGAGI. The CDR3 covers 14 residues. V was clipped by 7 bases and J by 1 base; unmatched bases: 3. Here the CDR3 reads CASNDRGPNTEAFF. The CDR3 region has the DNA TGTGCCAGCAACGACAGGGGGCCGAACACTGAAGCTTTCTTT.

The CDR3 nucleotides read TGTGCCAGCAGTTCCACCCGGGACAGCCGGCCGTTCTTC. Translated, it gives CASSSTRDSRPFF. The chain combines TRBV6-5 with TRBJ2-1; 7 nucleotides match TRBD1. Germline-derived CDR1 and CDR2 are MNHEY and SVGAGI. Trimming took 4 bases from V and 15 from J; bases not matched to a gene: 12. This CDR3 region has 13 residues.

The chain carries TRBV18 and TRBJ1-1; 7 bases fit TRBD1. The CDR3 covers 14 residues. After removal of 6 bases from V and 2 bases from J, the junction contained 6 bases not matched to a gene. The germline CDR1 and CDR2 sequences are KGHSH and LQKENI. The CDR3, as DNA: TGTGCCAGCTCGAAGGGGGCGGCTAACACTGAAGCTTTCTTT. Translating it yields CASSKGAANTEAFF.

The CDR3 loop reads CSVDLQGPGELFF. The DNA of the CDR3 is TGCAGCGTTGATCTCCAGGGGCCCGGGGAGCTGTTTTTT. The genes are TRBV29-1 and TRBJ2-2, with a weak D call TRBD1 (6 bases). The CDR3 has 13 amino acids. V was pared by 3 bases and J by 6 bases, with 11 bases between. Germline CDR1 SQVTM, CDR2 ANQGSEA.

The chain's CDR3 is CASNWGGSGNQPQHF. DNA of the CDR3: TGTGCCAGCAACTGGGGGGGTTCTGGGAATCAGCCCCAGCATTTT. The V call is TRBV7-2, the J call TRBJ1-5; D perhaps matches TRBD1 (5 bases). The CDR3 consists of 15 residues. The germline V gene has CDR1 SGHTA and CDR2 FQGNSA. With 7 bases removed from V and 4 bases from J, the gap between germline ends came to 17 bases.

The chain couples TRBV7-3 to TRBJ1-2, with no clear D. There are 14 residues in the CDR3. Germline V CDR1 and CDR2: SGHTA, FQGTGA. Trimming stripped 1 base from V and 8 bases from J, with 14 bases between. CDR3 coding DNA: TGTGCCAGCAGCTTAAAGCCGGGAGCGGGAGGCTACACCTTC. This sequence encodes CASSLKPGAGGYTF.

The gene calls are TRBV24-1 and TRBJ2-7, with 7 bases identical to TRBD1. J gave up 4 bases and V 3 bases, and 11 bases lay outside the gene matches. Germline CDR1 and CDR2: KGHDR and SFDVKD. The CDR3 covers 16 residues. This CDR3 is CATSDASGQPGYEQYF. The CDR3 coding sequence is TGTGCCACCAGTGATGCCTCGGGACAGCCAGGATACGAGCAGTACTTC.

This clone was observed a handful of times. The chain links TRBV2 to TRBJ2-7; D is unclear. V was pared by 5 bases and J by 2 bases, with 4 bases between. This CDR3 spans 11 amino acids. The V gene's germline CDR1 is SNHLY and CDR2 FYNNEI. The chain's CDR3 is CASSTAYEQYF. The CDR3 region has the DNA TGTGCCAGCAGTACGGCCTACGAGCAGTACTTC. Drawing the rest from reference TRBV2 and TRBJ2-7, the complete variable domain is EPEVTQTPSHQVTQMGQEVILRCVPISNHLYFYWYRQILGQKVEFLVSFYNNEISEKSEIFDDQFSVERPDGSNFTLKIRSTKLEDSAMYFCASSTAYEQYFGPGTRLTVT.

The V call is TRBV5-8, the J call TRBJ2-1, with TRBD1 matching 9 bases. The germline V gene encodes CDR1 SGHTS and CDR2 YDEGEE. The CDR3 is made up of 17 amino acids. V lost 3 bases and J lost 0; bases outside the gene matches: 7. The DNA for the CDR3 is TGTGCCAGCAGCTCGGGGGACAGGGCTACCTCCTACAATGAGCAGTTCTTC. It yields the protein CASSSGDRATSYNEQFF.

The CDR3 here is CASSPALWTGARCTF. The CDR3 nucleotides read TGTGCCAGCAGCCCCGCCCTATGGACAGGGGCCCGCTGCACCTTC. The V call is TRBV7-6, the J call TRBJ1-2; 9 positions match TRBD1. Germline CDR1 SGHVS, CDR2 FNYEAQ. The junction had 17 bases not matched to a gene; V was cut back by 5 bases and J by 13 bases. CDR3 size: 15 residues.

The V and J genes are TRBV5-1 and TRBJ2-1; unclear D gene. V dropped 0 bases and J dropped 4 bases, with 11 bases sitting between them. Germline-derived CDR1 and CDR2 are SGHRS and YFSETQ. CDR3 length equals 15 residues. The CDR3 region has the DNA TGCGCCAGCAGCTTGGAGCTGACGGAGTACAATGAGCAGTTCTTC. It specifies CASSLELTEYNEQFF. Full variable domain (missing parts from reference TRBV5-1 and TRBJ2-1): KAGVTQTPRYLIKTRGQQVTLSCSPISGHRSVSWYQQTPGQGLQFLFEYFSETQRNKGNFPGRFSGRQFSNSRSEMNVSTLELGDSALYLCASSLELTEYNEQFFGPGTRLTVL.

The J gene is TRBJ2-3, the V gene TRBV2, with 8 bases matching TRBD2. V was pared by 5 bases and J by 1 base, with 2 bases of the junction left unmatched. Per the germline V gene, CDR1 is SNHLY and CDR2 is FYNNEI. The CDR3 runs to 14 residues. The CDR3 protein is CASSLTSGTDTQYF. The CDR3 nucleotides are TGTGCCAGCAGTCTGACTAGCGGCACAGATACGCAGTATTTT.